The 19 T cell receptor beta chains in this list originate from one sample, sequenced in a study of T cell therapy after organ transplantation. These receptors' targets are unknown. Assay: immunoSEQ multiplex PCR; the TCRdb copy retains only in-frame clones and omits some. The sample has about 20,000 clones, over 80% seen once. Noted time point: 20-29 weeks after completion of therapy. The specimen comprised CD8+ T cells from blood, sampled after autologous CMV-specific T cell therapy. The receptors stem from a human patient who had received a solid organ transplant and had CMV disease. Some T cells may originate from the graft donor.

This clone was counted between two and nine times. The rearrangement uses TRBV19 and TRBJ1-2; no reliable D call. Germline-derived CDR1 and CDR2 are LNHDA and SQIVND (reference sequence). This CDR3 has 12 amino acids. V lost 9 bases, J lost 5 bases, and 13 bases lay in between. In DNA, the CDR3 is TGTGCCAGCACCCCCTCCGATTATGGCTACACCTTC. Amino acid sequence: CASTPSDYGYTF.

The chain couples TRBV10-3 to TRBJ2-7, with TRBD2 identical over 7 bases. The V gene end was trimmed by 3 bases and the J gene end by 3 bases; junction bases not matched to a gene: 5. CDR1 ENHRY and CDR2 SYGVKD come from the germline V gene. The CDR3 is 14 residues long. The CDR3 nucleotides are TGTGCCATCAGTGACGATGGCGGGGGCTACGAGCAGTACTTC. It specifies CAISDDGGGYEQYF.

The chain joins TRBV28 to TRBJ2-2, with 7 bases identical to TRBD1. Per the germline V gene, CDR1 is MDHEN and CDR2 is SYDVKM. V lost 1 base and J lost 5; bases outside the gene matches: 1. The CDR3 totals 14 residues. DNA for the CDR3: TGTGCCAGCAGTTTATCAGGGGGAACCGGGGAGCTGTTTTTT. It yields the protein CASSLSGGTGELFF.

The rearrangement links TRBV11-3 to TRBJ2-1, with D perhaps TRBD2 (6 bases). Trimming cost V 0 bases and J 4 bases, with 16 bases left between them. The CDR3 has 17 residues. Germline lookup yields CDR1 SGHNT and CDR2 YENEEA. This CDR3 reads CASSLDGWAGRYNEQFF. The CDR3 DNA reads TGTGCCAGCAGCTTAGATGGGTGGGCGGGAAGATACAATGAGCAGTTCTTC.

J is TRBJ2-1 and V is TRBV5-1; maybe TRBD2 (6 bases). CDR1 and CDR2 (germline): SGHRS, YFSETQ. The length of the CDR3 is 15 residues. Trimming stripped 6 bases from V and 6 bases from J, with 19 bases between. CDR3 sequence: CASTLGLGGSNEQFF. The CDR3 nucleotides read TGCGCCAGCACCCTGGGGCTGGGGGGTTCCAATGAGCAGTTCTTC.

The V call is TRBV4-1, the J call TRBJ2-3; D may be TRBD1 (6 bases). Germline values: CDR1 MGHRA, CDR2 YSYEKL. The CDR3 consists of 15 residues. V shed 0 bases and J shed 3 bases, with 10 bases lying between them. CDR3 DNA: TGCGCCAGCAGCCAAGAGTCTAGGGGGACAGATACGCAGTATTTT. Translation: CASSQESRGTDTQYF.

The rearrangement joins TRBV21-1 to TRBJ1-3. TRBV21-1 is a pseudogene. There are 13 residues in the CDR3. CDR3 amino acids: CASSWSSGNTIYF. As DNA, the CDR3 is TGTGCCAGCTCTTGGAGCTCTGGAAACACCATATATTTT.

This clone was seen a few times. The rearrangement uses TRBV28 and TRBJ2-7; D is ambiguous. V was cut by 4 bases and J by 6 bases, with 22 bases left in between. The CDR3 consists of 16 residues. Germline V CDR1 and CDR2: MDHEN, SYDVKM. CDR3 amino acids: CASSSRTDLFTSEQYF. CDR3 DNA: TGTGCCAGCAGTTCGAGGACGGACCTGTTTACTTCCGAGCAGTACTTC.

The chain recombines TRBV6-5 with TRBJ1-1, with unresolved D. The V and J ends lost 6 bases and 8 bases respectively, with 7 bases between them. This CDR3 has 10 residues. Germline V gene lookup returns CDR1 MNHEY and CDR2 SVGAGI. The CDR3 sequence is CASRGGEAFF. As DNA, the CDR3 is TGTGCCAGCAGGGGCGGAGAAGCTTTCTTT.

The V and J genes are TRBV7-9 and TRBJ1-2; 9 bases fit TRBD1. V was clipped by 5 bases and J by 0 bases; unmatched bases: 7. CDR1 and CDR2 from the germline V gene are SEHNR and FQNEAQ (reference sequence). The CDR3 is made up of 16 amino acids. The CDR3 loop reads CASSTRDRESNYGYTF. DNA for the CDR3: TGTGCCAGCAGCACCCGGGACAGGGAGTCTAACTATGGCTACACCTTC.

The rearrangement links TRBV21-1 to TRBJ2-5; no check of the table's D call, TRBD2, against the DNA was made. TRBV21-1 represents a pseudogene. The CDR3 is 14 amino acids. The chain's CDR3 is CASIHKGGEETQYF. The CDR3 DNA is TGTGCCAGCATCCATAAGGGAGGGGAAGAGACCCAGTACTTC.

This chain links TRBV4-1 with TRBJ2-5; D remains ambiguous. CDR3 length equals 14 residues. From germline, CDR1 is MGHRA and CDR2 YSYEKL. Trimming pared 4 bases from V and 4 bases from J, leaving 13 bases between. This CDR3 reads CASSPHQYTETQYF. CDR3 sequence (DNA): TGCGCCAGCAGCCCCCACCAGTATACAGAGACCCAGTACTTC.

This clone was seen just once. This chain joins TRBV4-3 and TRBJ2-1; D is ambiguous. In germline, CDR1 is LGHNA, CDR2 YSLEER. With 0 bases removed from V and 7 bases from J, the gap between germline ends came to 10 bases. The CDR3 length is 14 residues. DNA for the CDR3: TGCGCCAGCAGCCAAGAAAGGGCTGCAAATGAGCAGTTCTTC. This codes for CASSQERAANEQFF.

This rearrangement joins TRBV14 to TRBJ1-2; D uncertain. V shed 0 bases and J shed 4 bases, with 6 bases lying between them. Germline CDR1 is SGHDN and CDR2 is FVKESK. CDR3 length: 13 residues. The CDR3 DNA is TGTGCCAGCAGCCAAGACGGCACCTATGGCTACACCTTC. It encodes CASSQDGTYGYTF.

The V gene is TRBV9, the J gene TRBJ2-5; TRBD1 matches at 10 bases. CDR1 is SGDLS and CDR2 is YYNGEE in the germline V gene. There are 16 residues in the CDR3. The ends lost 3 bases at V and 4 bases at J; junction bases unmatched: 9. CDR3 amino acids: CASSGRPDRGRETQYF. In DNA form, the CDR3 reads TGTGCCAGCAGCGGCCGACCGGACAGGGGGAGAGAGACCCAGTACTTC. Full variable domain (remainder filled in from reference TRBV9 and TRBJ2-5): DSGVTQTPKHLITATGQRVTLRCSPRSGDLSVYWYQQSLDQGLQFLIQYYNGEERAKGNILERFSAQQFPDLHSELNLSSLELGDSALYFCASSGRPDRGRETQYFGPGTRLLVL.

The gene calls are TRBV27 and TRBJ1-2; the D is unclear. V lost 6 bases, J lost 8 bases, and 10 bases lay in between. Germline V CDR1 and CDR2: MNHEY, SMNVEV (reference sequence). This CDR3 spans 11 amino acids. The CDR3 DNA reads as TGTGCCAGCAGCTACCGTGGGGGCTACACCTTC. Translating it yields CASSYRGGYTF.

This sequence joins TRBV6-5 and TRBJ2-7; D possibly corresponds to TRBD2 (7 bases). V shed 3 bases and J shed 5 bases, with 11 bases lying between them. From germline, CDR1 is MNHEY and CDR2 SVGAGI. The CDR3 spans 13 residues. CDR3 sequence reads: CASSYAGAHEQYF. For the CDR3, the DNA is TGTGCCAGCAGTTATGCGGGGGCCCACGAGCAGTACTTC.

This chain uses TRBV4-1 with TRBJ2-2, with D possibly being TRBD2 (5 bases). CDR1 and CDR2 from the germline V gene are MGHRA and YSYEKL. Trimming removed 0 bases from V and 3 bases from J, with 8 bases in between. The length of the CDR3 is 15 residues. DNA for the CDR3: TGCGCCAGCAGCCAAGAGGACTCGTACACCGGGGAGCTGTTTTTT. Translated, it gives CASSQEDSYTGELFF.

The chain carries TRBV4-1 and TRBJ2-1; D is ambiguous. CDR1 and CDR2 from the germline V gene are MGHRA and YSYEKL. The CDR3 sequence is 13 residues long. The V end was cut by 1 base, the J end by 1 base, with 2 bases between. CDR3 residues: CASSQGSYNEQFF. In DNA form, the CDR3 reads TGCGCCAGCAGCCAAGGTTCCTACAATGAGCAGTTCTTC.